Listed below are T cell receptor beta chains from one sample, sequenced in a study of T-cell reconstitution after alpha-beta-depleted transplantation in children. One entry per CDR3 protein results from TCRdb running MiXCR on the PCR reads. The profile shows approximately 350,000 distinct CDR3 sequences, roughly 15% of them singletons. Sequenced here: PBMCs, mostly from graft donor cells, sampled 360 days after TCRalphabeta/CD19-depleted stem cell transplant. The receptors originated from a male patient under 10 years old who had a stem cell transplant for acute lymphoblastic leukemia, so the T cells may come from the graft donor. CDR3s leave out the opening cysteine and the closing phenylalanine or tryptophan. D genes are given only for firm matches.

d_gene: -; v_gene: TRBV4-1; j_gene: TRBJ2-7; CDR3aa: ASANENSYEQY
d_gene: -; v_gene: TRBV5-6; j_gene: TRBJ2-3; CDR3aa: ASSLGVVSTDTQY
d_gene: -; v_gene: TRBV6-5; j_gene: TRBJ2-5; CDR3aa: ASSYQQGRETQY
d_gene: TRBD2; v_gene: TRBV20-1; j_gene: TRBJ2-1; CDR3aa: SATSASGREGGHEQF
d_gene: TRBD1; v_gene: TRBV4-1; j_gene: TRBJ2-3; CDR3aa: ASSQYPGTADTQY
d_gene: TRBD1; v_gene: TRBV9; j_gene: TRBJ1-6; CDR3aa: ASSANPTDRGLYNSPLH
d_gene: TRBD2; v_gene: TRBV5-1; j_gene: TRBJ2-3; CDR3aa: ASSPPVSGGTDTQY
d_gene: TRBD2; v_gene: TRBV5-1; j_gene: TRBJ2-7; CDR3aa: ASRLGGSVYEQY
d_gene: TRBD2; v_gene: TRBV11-2; j_gene: TRBJ2-1; CDR3aa: ASSSPLAQGTSGNNEQF
d_gene: -; v_gene: TRBV12-3/TRBV12-4; j_gene: TRBJ2-3; CDR3aa: ASSHRGDSLGYTQY
d_gene: -; v_gene: TRBV6-5; j_gene: TRBJ1-4; CDR3aa: ASSYGQRHEKLF
d_gene: -; v_gene: TRBV15; j_gene: TRBJ2-7; CDR3aa: ATSRDMGMSYEQY
d_gene: TRBD2; v_gene: TRBV5-1; j_gene: TRBJ2-2; CDR3aa: ASNSLAGLTGELF
d_gene: -; v_gene: TRBV28; j_gene: TRBJ2-7; CDR3aa: ASSLQTGRDYEQY
d_gene: TRBD2; v_gene: TRBV6-2/TRBV6-3; j_gene: TRBJ2-1; CDR3aa: ASSDLAGDYNEQF
d_gene: TRBD1; v_gene: TRBV6-1; j_gene: TRBJ2-3; CDR3aa: ASSNLAGTGVTDTQY
d_gene: -; v_gene: TRBV6-5; j_gene: TRBJ2-7; CDR3aa: ASRRTSREQY
d_gene: TRBD2; v_gene: TRBV3-1; j_gene: TRBJ2-1; CDR3aa: ASSPRRTSGIRSYNEQF
d_gene: -; v_gene: TRBV15; j_gene: TRBJ2-3; CDR3aa: ATSRDHSTDTQY
d_gene: TRBD2; v_gene: TRBV5-1; j_gene: TRBJ2-3; CDR3aa: ASRPPPGTSGRDTDTQY
d_gene: -; v_gene: TRBV18; j_gene: TRBJ2-7; CDR3aa: ASSSQPLNFYEQY
d_gene: TRBD2; v_gene: TRBV28; j_gene: TRBJ2-3; CDR3aa: ASSTVVAGGADTQY
d_gene: -; v_gene: TRBV5-5; j_gene: TRBJ2-5; CDR3aa: ASSLEGLRQETQY
d_gene: TRBD2; v_gene: TRBV29-1; j_gene: TRBJ2-1; CDR3aa: SVKAGGPVEYNEQF
d_gene: -; v_gene: TRBV3-1; j_gene: TRBJ1-2; CDR3aa: ASSQARGHQVFYGYT
d_gene: TRBD1; v_gene: TRBV25-1; j_gene: TRBJ1-4; CDR3aa: ASSEQQGVNEKLF
d_gene: -; v_gene: TRBV5-6; j_gene: TRBJ2-1; CDR3aa: ASSFAVVSAYNEQF
d_gene: TRBD2; v_gene: TRBV28; j_gene: TRBJ2-1; CDR3aa: ASTGRGYHEQF
d_gene: TRBD1; v_gene: TRBV7-2; j_gene: TRBJ2-7; CDR3aa: ASSPGTGMPSYEQY
d_gene: -; v_gene: TRBV12-3/TRBV12-4; j_gene: TRBJ2-3; CDR3aa: ASMGFGGGPTSTDTQY
d_gene: -; v_gene: TRBV10-3; j_gene: TRBJ1-2; CDR3aa: AISEISSNYGYT
d_gene: TRBD2; v_gene: TRBV7-3; j_gene: TRBJ2-2; CDR3aa: ASSLNRGLAGGGRWSTGELF